This TCR beta chain emerged from a study of T-cell reconstitution after alpha-beta-depleted transplantation in children. Using unique molecular identifiers, the investigators prepared the TCRbeta library. A single record per CDR3 protein comes from TCRdb applying MiXCR to the PCR reads. The sample shows about half a million distinct CDR3 sequences, approximately 12% of them seen only once. This clonotype came up a few times. The CDR3 length is 14 residues. CDR1 is DFQATT, CDR2 SNEGSKA, per germline (reference sequence). V lost 3 bases and J lost 3; bases outside the gene matches: 6. The receptor comes from a human donor who donated a stem cell graft to a child with combined immunodeficiency. This specimen consisted of PBMCs from the stem cell graft donor, obtained from the stem cell graft. This sequence joins TRBV20-1 and TRBJ2-5; 8 bases align to TRBD2. The CDR3 bases are TGCAGTGCTAGTCCCGGGACTAGTGAAGAGACCCAGTACTTC. It is translated as CSASPGTSEETQYF.